The sequence of this T cell receptor (beta chain) was determined in a study of blood T cell repertoires in COVID-19. Looking at the study overall: From the United States, Italy and Spain came samples of acute and convalescent COVID-19.

Original analysis: Estimation of nucleated cell counts was performed using reference gene primer amplification. The repertoire was sequenced with immunoSEQ multiplex PCR; TCRdb's copy has only in-frame clones and lacks some. V, J and clone size were drawn from that table, and D and trimming were deduced from the DNA. The data hold approximately 150,000 clones, with 80% to 90% observed a single time. The table lists this clone with a count of one. The length of the CDR3 is 15 residues. Trimming removed 5 bases from V and 2 bases from J; junction bases left unmatched: 9. Germline V CDR1 and CDR2: SGHVS, FQNEAQ.

The genes are TRBV7-8 and TRBJ2-7, with 7 bases that match TRBD2. Sequencing input: peripheral blood. The TCR was taken from a man older than 75 with acute or convalescent COVID-19. The CDR3 loop reads CASSIRQAGTYEQYF. The CDR3 DNA reads TGTGCCAGCAGCATAAGACAAGCGGGGACCTACGAGCAGTACTTC.